The 16 T cell receptor beta chains presented below share a single source sample, sequenced in a study of human thymus T cells. TCRdb's copy holds only in-frame clones and misses some; the assay was immunoSEQ multiplex PCR. The sample lists 57,000 or so clones; 94% were seen once. Sequenced sample: blood. All receptors derive from a boy under two years old with a congenital heart defect but otherwise immunologically healthy.

The chain carries TRBV6-1 and TRBJ1-5; D is undetermined. The germline gives CDR1 MNHNS, CDR2 SASEGT. CDR3 size: 15 residues. The V end lost 6 bases, the J end lost 0 bases, and 12 bases lay between the germline ends. The CDR3 sequence: CASRPTADSNQPQHF. The CDR3 bases are TGTGCCAGCAGGCCTACAGCTGATAGCAATCAGCCCCAGCATTTT.

The rearrangement joins TRBV11-1 to TRBJ1-1, with unresolved D. Trimming cost V 5 bases and J 0 bases, with 7 bases left between them. There are 13 residues in the CDR3. The germline gives CDR1 SGHAT, CDR2 FQDESV (reference sequence). The CDR3 sequence: CASSLGVNTEAFF. DNA for the CDR3: TGTGCCAGCAGCCTGGGAGTGAACACTGAAGCTTTCTTT.

The V call is TRBV9, the J call TRBJ1-2; D uncertain. Trimming pared 0 bases from V and 4 bases from J, leaving 13 bases between. Germline-derived CDR1 and CDR2 are SGDLS and YYNGEE. The CDR3 length is 15 residues. DNA of the CDR3: TGTGCCAGCAGCGTAGCTCCTTGGAGGAGCTATGGCTACACCTTC. Translation: CASSVAPWRSYGYTF.

This sequence joins TRBV7-9 and TRBJ2-1; TRBD2 matches 9 bases. Germline lookup yields CDR1 SEHNR and CDR2 FQNEAQ (reference sequence). The CDR3 extends over 15 amino acids. The V gene end was trimmed by 5 bases and the J gene end by 6 bases; junction bases not matched to a gene: 8. The CDR3 region has the DNA TGTGCCAGCAGCCCCGCGGGGGGGCGCCCCAATGAGCAGTTCTTC. It translates to CASSPAGGRPNEQFF.

This chain uses TRBV7-2 with TRBJ2-3; perhaps D is TRBD1 or TRBD2 (5 bases each). This CDR3 contains 16 residues. Germline CDR1 reads SGHTA; CDR2 reads FQGNSA. V shed 1 base and J shed 1 base, with 12 bases lying between them. DNA of the CDR3: TGTGCCAGCAGCTTAGAGGTTCAGGGACGCACAGATACGCAGTATTTT. This translates into CASSLEVQGRTDTQYF. Based on the CDR3 plus reference TRBV7-2 and TRBJ2-3, the full variable domain is GAGVSQSPSNKVTEKGKDVELRCDPISGHTALYWYRQSLGQGLEFLIYFQGNSAPDKSGLPSDRFSAERTGGSVSTLTIQRTQQEDSAVYLCASSLEVQGRTDTQYFGPGTRLTVL.

The rearrangement joins TRBV18 to TRBJ2-1; TRBD1 might be the D (7 bases). CDR1 and CDR2 (germline): KGHSH, LQKENI. The length of the CDR3 is 15 residues. The V gene lost 2 bases and the J gene lost 5 bases, with 13 bases spanning the gap. The CDR3 loop reads CASSPGGTVNNEQFF. Here the CDR3 DNA reads TGTGCCAGCTCACCAGGAGGGACAGTTAACAATGAGCAGTTCTTC.

The gene calls are TRBV29-1 and TRBJ1-5; the match to TRBD1 covers 7 bases. V was clipped by 6 bases and J by 9 bases; unmatched bases: 11. The CDR3 totals 13 residues. From germline, CDR1 is SQVTM and CDR2 ANQGSEA. This CDR3 reads CSVSTGTLGPQHF. CDR3 DNA sequence: TGCAGCGTCTCGACAGGGACCCTCGGGCCCCAGCATTTT.

J is TRBJ1-4 and V is TRBV11-3, with TRBD1 identical over 8 bases. The CDR3 is 14 amino acids. V lost 5 bases, J lost 8 bases, and 7 bases stayed unmatched. Germline-derived CDR1 and CDR2 are SGHNT and YENEEA. The DNA for the CDR3 is TGTGCCAGCAGCCCTGGACAGGGAGGGGAAAAACTGTTTTTT. It yields the protein CASSPGQGGEKLFF.

The genes are TRBV6-4 and TRBJ1-2, with a possible D match to TRBD1 (5 bases). V was clipped by 0 bases and J by 2 bases, with 10 bases between them. The CDR3 has 15 residues. Germline CDR1 is MRHNA and CDR2 is SNTAGT. CDR3 nucleotide sequence: TGTGCCAGCAGTGACTCGGGGGGATCGAACTATGGCTACACCTTC. The encoded protein is CASSDSGGSNYGYTF.

This clone was detected only once. CDR3 DNA sequence: TGTGCCAGCTCACAGGACAGTGCCACAGATACGCAGTATTTT. Translated, it gives CASSQDSATDTQYF. This chain uses TRBV18 with TRBJ2-3, with a tentative D call TRBD1 (6 bases). The V end lost 4 bases, the J end lost 2 bases, and 10 bases lay between the germline ends. The CDR3 spans 14 residues. Germline V CDR1 and CDR2: KGHSH, LQKENI.

The CDR3 DNA follows: TGTGCCAGCTCACCACCGACAGGGACAGATACGCAGTATTTT. Translation: CASSPPTGTDTQYF. The chain has TRBV18 and TRBJ2-3, with 7 positions matching TRBD1. CDR1 and CDR2 (germline): KGHSH, LQKENI. Unmatched junction bases numbered 0, after V lost 0 bases and J lost 3 bases. This CDR3 spans 14 amino acids.

This clone was counted between two and nine times. The genes are TRBV6-5 and TRBJ1-2; tentatively, D is TRBD1 (5 bases). Germline values: CDR1 MNHEY, CDR2 SVGAGI. The CDR3 has 13 residues. V gave up 6 bases and J gave up 4 bases, with 12 bases separating them. CDR3 nucleotides: TGTGCCAGCAGGTCCGACAGCCTCTATGGCTACACCTTC. Translating gives CASRSDSLYGYTF.

The chain recombines TRBV6-5 with TRBJ1-2; 7 positions match TRBD1. The ends lost 0 bases at V and 6 bases at J; junction bases unmatched: 7. Germline V gene sequence: CDR1 MNHEY, CDR2 SVGAGI. This CDR3 comprises 15 residues. CDR3 sequence reads: CASSYSHRGVNGYTF. The CDR3 DNA reads as TGTGCCAGCAGTTACTCTCACAGGGGAGTGAATGGCTACACCTTC.

This sequence joins TRBV2 and TRBJ2-1; perhaps TRBD2 as D (7 bases). The V and J ends lost 4 bases and 4 bases respectively, with 14 bases between them. This CDR3 spans 15 amino acids. The germline V gene encodes CDR1 SNHLY and CDR2 FYNNEI. CDR3 in DNA: TGTGCCAGCAGTGGTGGCGGGGGCCTTTACAATGAGCAGTTCTTC. Its translation: CASSGGGGLYNEQFF.

This chain links TRBV5-1 with TRBJ1-2, with 9 positions matching TRBD1. CDR3 size: 16 residues. Germline-derived CDR1 and CDR2 are SGHRS and YFSETQ. Trimming cost V 1 base and J 4 bases; bases outside gene matches: 8. CDR3 sequence reads: CASSLTTGGEGYGYTF. The CDR3 DNA is TGCGCCAGCAGCTTGACCACAGGGGGCGAGGGCTATGGCTACACCTTC.

The chain links TRBV7-9 to TRBJ2-7, with 9 bases fitting TRBD2. This CDR3 comprises 14 residues. V shed 5 bases, J shed 4 bases, and the junction held 6 bases outside the gene matches. CDR1 is SEHNR, CDR2 FQNEAQ, per germline (reference sequence). In nucleotides, the CDR3 is TGTGCCAGCAGCGTTAGCGGGAGCCCTTACGAGCAGTACTTC. As protein: CASSVSGSPYEQYF. The variable domain in full, completed from reference TRBV7-9 and TRBJ2-7, reads DTGVSQNPRHKITKRGQNVTFRCDPISEHNRLYWYRQTLGQGPEFLTYFQNEAQLEKSRLLSDRFSAERPKGSFSTLEIQRTEQGDSAMYLCASSVSGSPYEQYFGPGTRLTVT.